This T cell receptor (beta chain) was captured in a study of T cell clonality in common variable immunodeficiency. The study's findings and limits: Shared TCRbeta clones were fewer between CVID subjects than controls. CVID patient heterogeneity limited repertoire-clinical complication correlations. Reportedly, TCR beta sequences from common variable immunodeficiency showed fewer deletions and N-nucleotide insertions.

As for this clone: The antigen is undetermined. The CDR3 goes on 3 residues after the read ends, and that part is filled in from the germline J gene.

Germline V gene lookup returns CDR1 SEHNR and CDR2 FQNEAQ (reference sequence). V lost 5 bases and J lost 3, with 10 bases in between. The CDR3 spans 13 residues. Sequenced by immunoSEQ multiplex PCR; TCRdb stores in-frame clones only, minus some. This listing includes 7,500 to 9,500 clones. Caucasian heritage predominated among both patients and controls. The source material was peripheral blood mononuclear cells. This TCR was sampled from a human donor with common variable immunodeficiency. The V call is TRBV7-9, the J call TRBJ1-1; D not certain. CDR3 bases read: TGTGCCAGCAGCCCCCGGGGTGACACTGAA. Amino acids: CASSPRGDTE. The whole CDR3 region reads CASSPRGDTEAFF.